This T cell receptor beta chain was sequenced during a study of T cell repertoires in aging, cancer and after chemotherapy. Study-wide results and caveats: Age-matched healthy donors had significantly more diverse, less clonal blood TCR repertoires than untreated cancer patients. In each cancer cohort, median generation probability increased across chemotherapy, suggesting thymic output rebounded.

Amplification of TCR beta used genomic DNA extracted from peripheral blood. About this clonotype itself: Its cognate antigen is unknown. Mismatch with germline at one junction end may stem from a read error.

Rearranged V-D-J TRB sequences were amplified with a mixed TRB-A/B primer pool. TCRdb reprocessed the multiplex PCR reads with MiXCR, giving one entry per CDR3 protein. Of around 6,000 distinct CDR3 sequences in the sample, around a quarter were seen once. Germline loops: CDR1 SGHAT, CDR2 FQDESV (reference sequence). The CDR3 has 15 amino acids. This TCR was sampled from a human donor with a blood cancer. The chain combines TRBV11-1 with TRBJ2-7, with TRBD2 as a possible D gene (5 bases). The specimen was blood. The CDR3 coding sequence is TGTGCCATCAGCTTAGCGTACGGAGACCCCTACGAGCAGTACTTC. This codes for CAISLAYGDPYEQYF.